Presented here are 10 T cell receptor beta chains from one specimen sequenced in a study of blood T cell repertoires in COVID-19. Assay used: immunoSEQ multiplex PCR; TCRdb lists only in-frame clones, some missing. The table lists roughly 300,000 clones, approximately 92% of them singletons. Sequenced sample: PBMCs or T cells enriched from blood (not recorded which). The receptors stem from a woman younger than 45 who had recovered from COVID-19.

The chain joins TRBV10-3 to TRBJ1-1; D remains ambiguous. The CDR3 totals 15 residues. Trimming removed 2 bases at V and 0 bases at J, with 10 bases between. Germline lookup yields CDR1 ENHRY and CDR2 SYGVKD. CDR3 coding DNA: TGTGCCATCAGTGAGACCGCTAGGATGAACACTGAAGCTTTCTTT. The encoded protein is CAISETARMNTEAFF.

This CDR3 is CATRGDYSNQPQHF. CDR3 nucleotides: TGTGCCACTCGGGGAGATTATAGCAATCAGCCCCAGCATTTT. The rearrangement joins TRBV19 to TRBJ1-5; no clear D. V lost 10 bases and J lost 0, with 13 bases in between. The length of the CDR3 is 14 residues. CDR1 and CDR2 from the germline V gene are LNHDA and SQIVND (reference sequence).

This rearrangement joins TRBV28 to TRBJ1-1, with TRBD1 identical over 7 bases. CDR3 length equals 16 residues. Losses at the gene ends were 5 bases for V and 0 bases for J; bases not matched to a gene: 9. Germline assignment: CDR1 MDHEN and CDR2 SYDVKM. The DNA of the CDR3 is TGTGCCAGCAGTCCGACAGGGTATGGCGTGAACACTGAAGCTTTCTTT. This encodes CASSPTGYGVNTEAFF.

The chain carries TRBV10-3 and TRBJ2-3; the D gene is possibly TRBD1 (5 bases). The CDR3 sequence is 15 residues long. V was shortened by 6 bases and J by 4 bases, with 17 bases between the two germline ends. The germline V gene has CDR1 ENHRY and CDR2 SYGVKD. CDR3 protein: CAIRGRNKTADTQYF. The CDR3 DNA sequence: TGTGCCATCAGGGGGCGCAACAAGACGGCAGATACGCAGTATTTT.

The chain has TRBV20-1 and TRBJ2-1, with TRBD2 matching 10 bases. This CDR3 is 18 amino acids long. Trimming cost V 3 bases and J 10 bases; bases outside gene matches: 21. The V gene's germline CDR1 is DFQATT and CDR2 SNEGSKA (reference sequence). The CDR3 protein is CSASTVERKAGGVWEQFF. CDR3 coding DNA: TGCAGTGCTAGTACAGTAGAAAGGAAAGCGGGAGGGGTCTGGGAGCAGTTCTTC.

The chain uses TRBV28 and TRBJ2-5; TRBD2 aligns across 9 bases. Germline V gives CDR1 MDHEN, CDR2 SYDVKM. The J segment lost 1 base and the V segment lost 2 bases, leaving 5 bases of the junction unmatched. The length of the CDR3 is 16 residues. The CDR3 bases are TGTGCCAGCAGTTTAAGGCTAGCGGGGTCCCAAGAGACCCAGTACTTC. It encodes CASSLRLAGSQETQYF. The whole variable domain, filled in from reference TRBV28 and TRBJ2-5, reads DVKVTQSSRYLVKRTGEKVFLECVQDMDHENMFWYRQDPGLGLRLIYFSYDVKMKEKGDIPEGYSVSREKKERFSLILESASTNQTSMYLCASSLRLAGSQETQYFGPGTRLLVL.

The chain is built from TRBV5-1 and TRBJ2-7, with D perhaps TRBD2 (5 bases). V lost 0 bases to trimming and J lost 3 bases, with 10 bases between them. Germline V lookup: CDR1 SGHRS, CDR2 YFSETQ. This CDR3 is 14 amino acids long. In DNA form, the CDR3 reads TGCGCCAGCAGCTTGGAGGGAGTTCTCTACGAGCAGTACTTC. It specifies CASSLEGVLYEQYF.

This chain connects TRBV24-1 to TRBJ2-3, with 8 bases that match TRBD1. This CDR3 has 19 residues. V shed 0 bases and J 2 bases; nucleotides not matched to a gene: 12. Germline lookup yields CDR1 KGHDR and CDR2 SFDVKD. CDR3 sequence: CATSDLRQGAVASTDTQYF. CDR3 in DNA: TGTGCCACCAGTGATTTGCGCCAGGGGGCGGTAGCCTCCACAGATACGCAGTATTTT.

The V call is TRBV18, the J call TRBJ1-2, with D tentatively TRBD1 (5 bases). Germline V CDR1 and CDR2: KGHSH, LQKENI. This CDR3 contains 15 residues. V lost 0 bases, J lost 2 bases, and 10 bases lay in between. CDR3 loop: CASSPPYAGNYGYTF. DNA of the CDR3: TGTGCCAGCTCACCACCTTATGCAGGGAACTATGGCTACACCTTC.

The chain combines TRBV28 with TRBJ1-1; a weak D match, TRBD1 (6 bases). CDR1 and CDR2 (germline): MDHEN, SYDVKM. CDR3 length: 12 residues. V gave up 7 bases and J gave up 10 bases, with 16 bases separating them. CDR3 protein: CASTIQGRPAFF. In DNA form, the CDR3 reads TGTGCCAGCACTATTCAGGGGCGTCCAGCTTTCTTT. Filled out from reference TRBV28 and TRBJ1-1, the complete variable domain reads DVKVTQSSRYLVKRTGEKVFLECVQDMDHENMFWYRQDPGLGLRLIYFSYDVKMKEKGDIPEGYSVSREKKERFSLILESASTNQTSMYLCASTIQGRPAFFGQGTRLTVV.